This entry is about one T cell receptor beta chain. V shed 7 bases and J shed 2 bases, with 10 bases lying between them. The CDR3 length is 13 residues. CDR1 and CDR2 from the germline V gene are SGHVS and FQNEAQ. This sample was included in a study of blood T cell repertoires in COVID-19. Study-level background: T cells, B-cell-depleted T cells, or PBMCs provided the cDNA or gDNA that served as material.

In the authors' methods: Amplification with reference gene primers provided the estimates of nucleated cell counts. TCRdb's copy holds only in-frame clones and misses some; the assay was immunoSEQ multiplex PCR. From that table come the V and J calls and clone size; the DNA was used to work out D and trimming. The sample has some 200,000 clones, about four fifths seen once. The sequencing input was peripheral blood. The chain joins TRBV7-8 to TRBJ2-3; TRBD2 might be the D (5 bases). The receptor was isolated from a woman in her thirties or forties with acute or convalescent COVID-19. The DNA for the CDR3 is TGTGCCAGCAACGGGATGAACACAGATACGCAGTATTTT. Protein sequence: CASNGMNTDTQYF.